A selection of T cell receptor beta chains follows, all from one sample in a study of cytomegalovirus exposure and HLA in healthy donors. Generated by immunoSEQ multiplex PCR, the TCRdb table keeps only in-frame clones and is missing some. This listing includes about 47,000 clones. Sequenced input: PBMCs. These TCRs come from a male donor in good health and CMV-seronegative. The CDR3 runs from the conserved cysteine through the conserved F or W.

v_call cdr3_aa
TRBV9 CASSVGQAGANVLTF
TRBV6-5 CASSQSGQIVYEQYF
TRBV4-1 CASSPNPDTTGELFF
TRBV19 CASMRDSKVYGYTF
TRBV7-9 CASTLGDQPQHF
TRBV10-3 CAISPPTSGSYEQYF
TRBV9 CASSVDQGTWGNTIYF
TRBV9 CASSAEGGAGTGELFF
TRBV7-9 CASSTWATSGGQDTQYF
TRBV20-1 CSVPGAGELFF
TRBV4-1 CASSQGPQGGTGELFF
TRBV30 CAWSAQVSDTEAFF
TRBV2 CASSGGGPQHF
TRBV7-6 CASSLGQGGEKLFF
TRBV2 CASSEGSGALNTEAFF
TRBV5-6 CASSLFPANYGYTF
TRBV6-5 CASSYQARQETQYF
TRBV7-9 CASSPDRGSVQPQHF
TRBV10-3 CAISTSGGNNEQFF
TRBV27 CASRNRESKFYGYTF
TRBV30 CAWSVPGGTRPGELFF
TRBV28 CASQGGSGNTIYF
TRBV4-1 CASSGQGSGYNSPLHF
TRBV30 CAWRARGYNSPLHF
TRBV6-5 CASSRDRHGGTEAFF
TRBV29-1 CSVEASGGLTGELFF
TRBV23-1 CASRGQGSMGGYGYTF
TRBV7-8 CASSGTLGAPLHF